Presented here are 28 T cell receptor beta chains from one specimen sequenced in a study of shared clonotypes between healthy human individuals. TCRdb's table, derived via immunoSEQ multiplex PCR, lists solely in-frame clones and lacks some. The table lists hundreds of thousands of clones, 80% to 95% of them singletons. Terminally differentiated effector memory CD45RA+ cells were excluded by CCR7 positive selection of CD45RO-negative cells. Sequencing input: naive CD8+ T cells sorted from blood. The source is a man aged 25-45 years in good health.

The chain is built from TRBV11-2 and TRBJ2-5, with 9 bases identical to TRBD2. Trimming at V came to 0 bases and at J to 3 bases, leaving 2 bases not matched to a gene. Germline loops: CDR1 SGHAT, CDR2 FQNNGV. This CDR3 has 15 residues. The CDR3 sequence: CASSLELAGEETQYF. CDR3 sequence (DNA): TGTGCCAGCAGCTTAGAACTAGCGGGCGAAGAGACCCAGTACTTC.

This CDR3 is CASSLWASTDTQYF. CDR3 DNA: TGTGCCAGCAGCTTATGGGCTAGCACAGATACGCAGTATTTT. The chain uses TRBV11-2 and TRBJ2-3; D uncertain. Germline CDR1 reads SGHAT; CDR2 reads FQNNGV. V was clipped by 2 bases and J by 0 bases, with 6 bases between them. The CDR3 runs 14 residues.

The CDR3 DNA follows: TGTGCCAGCAGCTTGCTAGCGGGCAACACAGATACGCAGTATTTT. It translates to CASSLLAGNTDTQYF. The chain employs TRBV5-4 and TRBJ2-3; 8 bases are a match to TRBD2. With V trimmed by 1 base and J by 2 bases, 3 bases remained unmatched. Germline V gene data show CDR1 as SGHNT and CDR2 as YYREEE (reference sequence). The CDR3 spans 15 residues.

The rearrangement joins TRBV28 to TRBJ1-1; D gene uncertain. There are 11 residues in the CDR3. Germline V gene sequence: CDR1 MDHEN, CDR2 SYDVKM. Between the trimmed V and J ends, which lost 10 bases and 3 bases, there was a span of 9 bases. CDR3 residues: CATRRDTEAFF. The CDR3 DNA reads TGTGCCACCCGGCGGGACACTGAAGCTTTCTTT.

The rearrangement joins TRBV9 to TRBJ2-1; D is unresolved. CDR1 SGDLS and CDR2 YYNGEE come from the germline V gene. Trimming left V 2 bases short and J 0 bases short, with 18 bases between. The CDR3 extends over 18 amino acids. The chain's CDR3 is CASSVSPLALSSYNEQFF. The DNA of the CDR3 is TGTGCCAGCAGCGTCAGTCCATTGGCCCTGAGCTCCTACAATGAGCAGTTCTTC.

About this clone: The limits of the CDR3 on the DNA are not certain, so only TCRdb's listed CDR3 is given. The CDR3 sequence is CASSVGQGAYEQCF. The rearrangement joins TRBV5-1 to TRBJ2-7; no DNA check was done on the table's D call, TRBD1. Germline lookup yields CDR1 SGHRS and CDR2 YFSETQ. The CDR3 spans 14 residues, counting both ends.

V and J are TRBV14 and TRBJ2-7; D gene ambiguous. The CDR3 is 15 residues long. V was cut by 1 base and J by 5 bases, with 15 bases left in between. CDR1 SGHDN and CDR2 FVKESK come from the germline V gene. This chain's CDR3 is CASSQVRTSNHEQYF. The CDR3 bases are TGTGCCAGCAGCCAAGTTCGTACCTCCAACCACGAGCAGTACTTC.

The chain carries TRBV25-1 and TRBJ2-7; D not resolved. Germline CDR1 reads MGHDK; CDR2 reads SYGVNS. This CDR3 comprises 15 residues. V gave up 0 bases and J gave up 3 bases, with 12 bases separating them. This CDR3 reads CASSEYVAAVYEQYF. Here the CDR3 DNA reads TGTGCCAGCAGTGAATATGTAGCAGCTGTCTACGAGCAGTACTTC.

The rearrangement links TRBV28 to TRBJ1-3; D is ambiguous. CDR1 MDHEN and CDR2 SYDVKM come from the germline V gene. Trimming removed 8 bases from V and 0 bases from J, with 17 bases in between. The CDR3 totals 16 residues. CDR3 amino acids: CASFTSRIDSGNTIYF. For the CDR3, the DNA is TGTGCCAGCTTCACCAGCCGGATCGACTCTGGAAACACCATATATTTT.

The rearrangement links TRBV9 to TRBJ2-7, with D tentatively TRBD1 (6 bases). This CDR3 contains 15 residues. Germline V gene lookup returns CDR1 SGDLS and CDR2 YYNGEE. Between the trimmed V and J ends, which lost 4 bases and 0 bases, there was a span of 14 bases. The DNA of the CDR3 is TGTGCCAGCAGCCAGAGCACAGGGATCTCCTACGAGCAGTACTTC. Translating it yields CASSQSTGISYEQYF.

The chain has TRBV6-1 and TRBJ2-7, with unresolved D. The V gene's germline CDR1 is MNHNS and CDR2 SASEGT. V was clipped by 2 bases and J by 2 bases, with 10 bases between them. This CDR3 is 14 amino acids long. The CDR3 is CASSELGSTYEQYF. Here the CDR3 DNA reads TGTGCCAGCAGTGAATTGGGCAGCACCTACGAGCAGTACTTC.

The CDR3 is CAWSVTEVETQYF. The CDR3 bases are TGTGCCTGGAGTGTGACAGAGGTGGAGACCCAGTACTTC. The chain is built from TRBV30 and TRBJ2-5; a possible D gene is TRBD1 (5 bases). CDR1 GTSNPN and CDR2 SVGIG come from the germline V gene (reference sequence). V was trimmed by 0 bases and J by 5 bases, leaving 10 bases between them. The CDR3 consists of 13 residues.

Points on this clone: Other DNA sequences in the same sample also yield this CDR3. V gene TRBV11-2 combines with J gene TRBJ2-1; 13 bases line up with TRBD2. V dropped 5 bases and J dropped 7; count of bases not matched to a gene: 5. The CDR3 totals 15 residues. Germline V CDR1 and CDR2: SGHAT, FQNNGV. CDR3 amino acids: CASSLGLAGYNEQFF. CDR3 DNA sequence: TGTGCCAGCAGCCTGGGACTAGCGGGGTATAATGAGCAGTTCTTC.

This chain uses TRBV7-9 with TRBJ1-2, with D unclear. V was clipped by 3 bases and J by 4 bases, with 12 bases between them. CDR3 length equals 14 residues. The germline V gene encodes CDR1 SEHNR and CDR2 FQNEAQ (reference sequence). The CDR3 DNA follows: TGTGCCAGCAGCTTTGCCTCCGGCGGCTATGGCTACACCTTC. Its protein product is CASSFASGGYGYTF.

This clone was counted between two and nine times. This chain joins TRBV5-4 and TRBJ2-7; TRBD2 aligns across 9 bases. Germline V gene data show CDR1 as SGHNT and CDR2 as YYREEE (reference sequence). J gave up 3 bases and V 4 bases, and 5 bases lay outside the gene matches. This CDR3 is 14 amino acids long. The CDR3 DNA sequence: TGTGCCAGCAGCACGGGGACTAGCATCTACGAGCAGTACTTC. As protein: CASSTGTSIYEQYF.

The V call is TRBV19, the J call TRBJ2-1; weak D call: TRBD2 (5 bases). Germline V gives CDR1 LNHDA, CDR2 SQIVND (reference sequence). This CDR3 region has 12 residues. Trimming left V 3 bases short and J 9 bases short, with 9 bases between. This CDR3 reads CASSMRAAEQFF. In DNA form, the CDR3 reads TGTGCCAGTAGTATGCGAGCGGCTGAGCAGTTCTTC. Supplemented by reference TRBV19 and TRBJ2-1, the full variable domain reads DGGITQSPKYLFRKEGQNVTLSCEQNLNHDAMYWYRQDPGQGLRLIYYSQIVNDFQKGDIAEGYSVSREKKESFPLTVTSAQKNPTAFYLCASSMRAAEQFFGPGTRLTVL.

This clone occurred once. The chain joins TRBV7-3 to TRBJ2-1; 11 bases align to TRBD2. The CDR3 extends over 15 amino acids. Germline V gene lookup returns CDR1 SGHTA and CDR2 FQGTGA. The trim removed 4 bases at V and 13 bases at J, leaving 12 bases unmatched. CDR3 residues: CASSSTTSTSGNQFF. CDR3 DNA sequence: TGTGCCAGCAGCTCCACAACTTCGACTAGCGGGAATCAGTTCTTC. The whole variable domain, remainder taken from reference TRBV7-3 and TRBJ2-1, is GAGVSQTPSNKVTEKGKYVELRCDPISGHTALYWYRQSLGQGPEFLIYFQGTGAADDSGLPNDRFFAVRPEGSVSTLKIQRTERGDSAVYLCASSSTTSTSGNQFFGPGTRLTVL.

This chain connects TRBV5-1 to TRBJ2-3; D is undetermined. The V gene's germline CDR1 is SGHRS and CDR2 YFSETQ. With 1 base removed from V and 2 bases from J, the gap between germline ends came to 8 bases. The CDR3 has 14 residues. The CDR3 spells CASSLSQPTDTQYF. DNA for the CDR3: TGCGCCAGCAGCTTGAGCCAGCCCACAGATACGCAGTATTTT.

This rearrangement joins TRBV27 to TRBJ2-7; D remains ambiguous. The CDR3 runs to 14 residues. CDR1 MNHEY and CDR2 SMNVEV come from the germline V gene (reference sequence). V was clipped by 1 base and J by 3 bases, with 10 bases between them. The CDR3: CASSLLGKNYEQYF. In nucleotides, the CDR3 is TGTGCCAGCAGTTTATTGGGGAAAAACTACGAGCAGTACTTC.

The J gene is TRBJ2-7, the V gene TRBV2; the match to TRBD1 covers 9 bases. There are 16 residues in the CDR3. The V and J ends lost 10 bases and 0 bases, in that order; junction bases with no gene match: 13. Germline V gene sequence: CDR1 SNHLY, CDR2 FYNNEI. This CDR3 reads CATMGQGGLSSYEQYF. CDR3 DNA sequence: TGTGCCACCATGGGACAGGGAGGGCTTAGCTCCTACGAGCAGTACTTC.

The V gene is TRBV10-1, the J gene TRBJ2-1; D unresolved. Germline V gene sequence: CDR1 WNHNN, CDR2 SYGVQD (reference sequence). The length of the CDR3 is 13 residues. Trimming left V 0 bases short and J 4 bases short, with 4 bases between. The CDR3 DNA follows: TGCGCCAGCAGTGAGTCTGGGTACAATGAGCAGTTCTTC. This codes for CASSESGYNEQFF.

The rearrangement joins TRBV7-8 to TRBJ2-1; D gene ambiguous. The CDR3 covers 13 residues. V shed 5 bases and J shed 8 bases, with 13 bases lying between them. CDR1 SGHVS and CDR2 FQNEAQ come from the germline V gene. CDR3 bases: TGTGCCAGCAGCATCTCGATCCTAGATGAGCAGTTCTTC. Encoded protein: CASSISILDEQFF.

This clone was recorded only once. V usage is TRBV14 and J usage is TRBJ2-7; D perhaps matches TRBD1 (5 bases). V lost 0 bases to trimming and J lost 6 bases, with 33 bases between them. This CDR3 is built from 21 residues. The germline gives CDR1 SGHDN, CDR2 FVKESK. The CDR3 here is CASSQDLPLGFGAQGPPEQYF. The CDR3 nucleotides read TGTGCCAGCAGCCAAGATCTCCCACTCGGATTTGGGGCGCAGGGCCCTCCCGAGCAGTACTTC.

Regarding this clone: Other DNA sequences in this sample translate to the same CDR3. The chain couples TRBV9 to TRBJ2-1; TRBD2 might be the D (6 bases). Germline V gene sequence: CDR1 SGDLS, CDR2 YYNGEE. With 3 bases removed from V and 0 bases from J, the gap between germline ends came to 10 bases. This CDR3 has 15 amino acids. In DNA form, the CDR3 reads TGTGCCAGCAGCGCCGACGGGAGCTCCTACAATGAGCAGTTCTTC. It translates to CASSADGSSYNEQFF.

The CDR3 protein is CSVERDNQETQYF. In DNA form, the CDR3 reads TGCAGCGTTGAACGGGACAATCAAGAGACCCAGTACTTC. The chain couples TRBV29-1 to TRBJ2-5; D is possibly TRBD1 (6 bases). Germline V gene sequence: CDR1 SQVTM, CDR2 ANQGSEA. The length of the CDR3 is 13 residues. The V end was cut by 2 bases, the J end by 2 bases, with 9 bases between.

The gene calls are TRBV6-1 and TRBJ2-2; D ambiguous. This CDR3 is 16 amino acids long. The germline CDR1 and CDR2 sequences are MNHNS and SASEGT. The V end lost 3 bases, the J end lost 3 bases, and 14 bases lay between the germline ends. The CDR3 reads CASSEVRSWDTGELFF. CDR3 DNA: TGTGCCAGCAGTGAGGTTCGGAGTTGGGACACCGGGGAGCTGTTTTTT.

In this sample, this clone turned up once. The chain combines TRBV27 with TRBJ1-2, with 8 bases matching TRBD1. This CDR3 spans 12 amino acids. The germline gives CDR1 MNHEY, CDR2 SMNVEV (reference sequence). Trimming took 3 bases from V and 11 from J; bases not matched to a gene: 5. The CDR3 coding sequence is TGTGCCAGCAGTTTCGGGGGACAGGATTACACCTTC. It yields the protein CASSFGGQDYTF.

The CDR3 bases are TGTGCCAGCAGAACAGGAGTCTCCTTCTATGGCTACACCTTC. The encoded protein is CASRTGVSFYGYTF. The rearrangement uses TRBV2 and TRBJ1-2, with D perhaps matching TRBD1 (5 bases). Trimming left V 6 bases short and J 4 bases short, with 15 bases between. There are 14 residues in the CDR3. Germline CDR1 and CDR2: SNHLY and FYNNEI.